The sequence of this T cell receptor (beta chain) was determined in a study of T cell changes during pregnancy in multiple sclerosis (dated by TCRdb to the late 2010s). As for the study more broadly: The study looked at changes in the T cell repertoire across pregnancy in women with multiple sclerosis.

Library construction relied on the immunoSEQ multiplex PCR assay. TCRdb obtained this table from immuneACCESS and retained in-frame rearrangements with V and J assigned. These tables miss some clones; where compared with another copy, unresolved V genes account for less than half of the shortfall, and the remainder is unexplained. Recorded for this sample are 70,000 to 95,000 clones; 85% to 95% of them occurred a single time. Together, the top ten hold about 4.5% of the sample. A single count supports this clone. Its antigen is unknown. Within one base of it there is no much larger clone, and no base qualities were kept. Per the germline V gene, MDHEN is the CDR1 and SYDVKM is the CDR2. V is shortened by 4 bases, J by 0 bases, and the region joining them spans 4 bases. The CDR3 contains 14 residues, cysteine and phenylalanine counted. Only the CDR3 portion is preserved as DNA: 42 bases, with reading frame beginning at the first base.

This clonotype was sampled from a female donor with multiple sclerosis, enrolled in a pregnancy study. The sample consisted of peripheral blood, taken in the first trimester of pregnancy. The chain is encoded by TRBV28 joined to TRBJ2-6, with the identity of the D gene unclear. The DNA reads TGTGCCAGCAGTTCCATCTCTGGGGCCAACGTCCTGACTTTC. This sequence encodes CASSSISGANVLTF.